The text below deals with one T cell receptor (beta chain). The germline gives CDR1 KGHSH, CDR2 LQKENI. Trimming removed 5 bases from V and 7 bases from J, with 9 bases in between. The CDR3 contains 11 residues. The entry originates in a study of blood T cell repertoires in COVID-19. Produced via immunoSEQ multiplex PCR; TCRdb's table is partial and in-frame only. The table has about 140,000 clones, about three quarters seen once. The sample comprised PBMCs or T cells enriched from blood (not recorded which). The rearrangement uses TRBV18 and TRBJ2-7, with D perhaps TRBD1 (6 bases). The receptor comes from a woman between 50 and 59 years old who had recovered from COVID-19. The CDR3 coding sequence is TGTGCCAGCTCATCAGGGGCGGAGCAGTACTTC. Amino acids: CASSSGAEQYF.